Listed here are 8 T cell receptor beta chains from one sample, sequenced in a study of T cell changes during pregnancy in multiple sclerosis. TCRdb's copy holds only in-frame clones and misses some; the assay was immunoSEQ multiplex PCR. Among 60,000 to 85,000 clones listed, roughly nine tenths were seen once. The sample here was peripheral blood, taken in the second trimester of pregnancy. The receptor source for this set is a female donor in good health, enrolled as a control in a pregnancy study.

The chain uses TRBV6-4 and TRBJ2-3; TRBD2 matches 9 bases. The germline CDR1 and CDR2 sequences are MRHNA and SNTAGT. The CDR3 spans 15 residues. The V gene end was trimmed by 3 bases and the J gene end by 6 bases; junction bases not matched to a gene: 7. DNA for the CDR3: TGTGCCAGCAGTGATGGAGCGGGAGGCCGGGATACGCAGTATTTT. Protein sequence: CASSDGAGGRDTQYF.

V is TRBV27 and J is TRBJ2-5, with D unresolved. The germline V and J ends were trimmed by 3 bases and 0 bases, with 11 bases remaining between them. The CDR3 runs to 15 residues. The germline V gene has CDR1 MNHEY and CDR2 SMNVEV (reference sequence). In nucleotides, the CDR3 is TGTGCCAGCAGTTTTAGTCCCGACTACCAAGAGACCCAGTACTTC. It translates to CASSFSPDYQETQYF.

The CDR3 loop is CASSLRDLVTDTQYF. DNA for the CDR3: TGTGCCAGCAGCTTGAGAGACTTAGTGACAGATACGCAGTATTTT. The chain is built from TRBV5-6 and TRBJ2-3; no firm D call. V was clipped by 1 base and J by 3 bases, with 12 bases between them. The CDR3 runs to 15 residues. The germline V gene encodes CDR1 SGHDT and CDR2 YYEEEE.

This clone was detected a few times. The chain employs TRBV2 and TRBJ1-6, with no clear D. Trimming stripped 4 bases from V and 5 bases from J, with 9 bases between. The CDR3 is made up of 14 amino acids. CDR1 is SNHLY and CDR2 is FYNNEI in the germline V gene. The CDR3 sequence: CASSVAGHNSPLHF. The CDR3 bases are TGTGCCAGCAGTGTGGCAGGTCATAATTCACCCCTCCACTTT.

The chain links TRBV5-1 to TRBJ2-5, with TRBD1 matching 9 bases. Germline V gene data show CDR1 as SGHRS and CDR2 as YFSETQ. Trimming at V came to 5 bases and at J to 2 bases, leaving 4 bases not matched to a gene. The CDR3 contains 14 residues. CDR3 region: CASSTGGEQETQYF. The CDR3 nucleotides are TGCGCCAGCAGTACAGGGGGCGAGCAAGAGACCCAGTACTTC.

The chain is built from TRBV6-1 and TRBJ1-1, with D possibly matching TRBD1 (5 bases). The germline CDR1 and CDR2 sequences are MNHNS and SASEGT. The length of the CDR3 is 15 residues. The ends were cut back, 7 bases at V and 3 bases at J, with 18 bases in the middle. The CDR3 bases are TGTGCCAGCACCCGGGGCGGGGCGCAGGACACTGAAGCTTTCTTT. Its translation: CASTRGGAQDTEAFF.

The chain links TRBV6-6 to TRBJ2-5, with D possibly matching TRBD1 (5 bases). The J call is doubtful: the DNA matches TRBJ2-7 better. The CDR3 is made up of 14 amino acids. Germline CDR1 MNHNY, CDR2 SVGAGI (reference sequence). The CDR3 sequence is CASRSRVSSYEQYF. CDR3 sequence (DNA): TGTGCCAGCCGGTCCAGGGTTAGCTCCTACGAGCAGTACTTC.

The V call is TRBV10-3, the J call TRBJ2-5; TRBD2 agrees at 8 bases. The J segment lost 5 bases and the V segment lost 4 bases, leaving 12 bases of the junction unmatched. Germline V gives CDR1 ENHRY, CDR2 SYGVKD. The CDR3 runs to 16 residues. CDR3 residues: CAISAVGLTGGETQYF. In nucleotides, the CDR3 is TGTGCCATCAGTGCTGTAGGGTTAACGGGGGGGGAGACCCAGTACTTC.